This T cell receptor (beta chain) was retrieved from a study of T-cell reconstitution after alpha-beta-depleted transplantation in children. TCRbeta library construction was performed incorporating unique molecular identifiers. TCRdb independently ran MiXCR on the PCR reads; one entry per CDR3 protein. The table records approximately 520,000 distinct CDR3 sequences, about 10% of them present only once. This clonotype was observed a few times. Trimming stripped 0 bases from V and 4 bases from J, with 8 bases between. The CDR3 is 14 residues long. Germline CDR1 LGHNA, CDR2 YSLEER. The origin of this receptor is a female patient younger than 10 who had a stem cell transplant for aplastic anemia, so the T cells may come from the graft donor. This chain links TRBV4-3 with TRBJ2-3, with D perhaps assigned TRBD1 or TRBD2 (6 bases each). The sample consisted of PBMCs, mostly from graft donor cells, taken 180 days after TCRalphabeta/CD19-depleted stem cell transplant. The CDR3, as DNA: TGCGCCAGCAGCCAAGATCGGGGGCCAGATACGCAGTATTTT. This translates into CASSQDRGPDTQYF.